This T cell receptor beta chain is drawn from a study of blood T cell repertoires in COVID-19. Study at large: Acute and convalescent COVID-19 specimens originated in the United States, Italy and Spain.

All enrollees were about 18 to 89 years old and from fewer than 30 US areas. In the original processing: Amplification of reference gene primers provided the estimated nucleated cell counts. Clones were sequenced by immunoSEQ multiplex PCR, and TCRdb holds only the in-frame ones, with some missing. V, J and clone size reflect that table, while D and trimming were determined from the DNA. In the table there are 250,000 to 350,000 clones, 90% of which are singletons. This TCR came from a man aged 55-75 years who had recovered from COVID-19. The sequenced sample consisted of PBMCs or T cells enriched from blood (not recorded which).

The CDR3 reads CATSDLGRDTGELFF. CDR3 DNA sequence: TGTGCCACCAGTGATTTAGGCAGGGACACCGGGGAGCTGTTTTTT. The chain is built from TRBV24-1 and TRBJ2-2; maybe TRBD1 (5 bases). V gave up 1 base and J gave up 3 bases, with 8 bases separating them. Germline V gives CDR1 KGHDR, CDR2 SFDVKD. The CDR3 is 15 residues long.